These 2 T cell receptor beta chains came from one sample sequenced in a study of shared clonotypes between healthy human individuals. Method: immunoSEQ multiplex PCR; TCRdb's copy keeps in-frame clones and lacks some. The table shows approximately 530,000 clones, with 90% to 97% occurring only once. Sequences were obtained from naive CD4+ T cells sorted from blood. Documented subset: CD45RA+ positively selected. These receptors were taken from a woman aged 25 to 39 in good health.

This chain connects TRBV6-1 to TRBJ2-1; 10 bases map to TRBD2. The CDR3 totals 16 residues. Germline-derived CDR1 and CDR2 are MNHNS and SASEGT. The ends lost 4 bases at V and 0 bases at J; junction bases unmatched: 3. CDR3 sequence: CASSGSSGSSYNEQFF. The CDR3 DNA is TGTGCCAGCAGTGGGTCTAGCGGGAGCTCCTACAATGAGCAGTTCTTC.

This chain uses TRBV27 with TRBJ1-1; no reliable D call. CDR1 and CDR2 from the germline V gene are MNHEY and SMNVEV (reference sequence). Trimming cost V 4 bases and J 5 bases, with 17 bases left between them. The CDR3 runs to 15 residues. CDR3 amino acids: CASSSPSGYSTEAFF. The CDR3 DNA is TGTGCCAGCAGTTCACCAAGCGGGTATTCAACTGAAGCTTTCTTT.